This T cell receptor beta chain was identified during a study of graft-versus-host responses after intestinal transplantation. Trimming took 3 bases from V and 4 from J; bases not matched to a gene: 4. The CDR3 totals 15 residues. The germline V gene encodes CDR1 SGDLS and CDR2 YYNGEE. Sequencing was performed with immunoSEQ multiplex PCR; in TCRdb, only in-frame clones are kept and a portion is missing. This sample yields tens of thousands of clones, of which around 90% are seen a single time; about 0.28% belongs to the top ten. Study outcomes and limitations: High graft-versus-host to host-versus-graft T cell clonal ratios marked allografts of patients with graft-donor macrochimerism. Declining HvG levels early post-transplant were linked to peak circulating GvH clone levels.

Concerning this clone itself: Its antigen is currently unknown.

This specimen was unstimulated CD4+ T cells sorted from spleen or lymph node cells, taken before intestinal transplant. The receptor was isolated from a human donor who received an intestinal transplant. This chain joins TRBV9 and TRBJ2-1, with TRBD2 matching 10 bases. CDR3 region: CASSGSSGSYNEQFF. In DNA form, the CDR3 reads TGTGCCAGCAGCGGCTCTAGCGGGAGTTACAATGAGCAGTTCTTC. The entire variable domain, with the rest obtained from reference TRBV9 and TRBJ2-1, is as follows: DSGVTQTPKHLITATGQRVTLRCSPRSGDLSVYWYQQSLDQGLQFLIQYYNGEERAKGNILERFSAQQFPDLHSELNLSSLELGDSALYFCASSGSSGSYNEQFFGPGTRLTVL.